This T cell receptor (beta chain) comes out of a study of radiation and T cells in renal cell carcinoma. Repertoires were generated with immunoSEQ multiplex PCR, while TCRdb's copy carries only in-frame clones and drops some. The sample lists more than 150,000 clones; about 91% were seen once. The time point was: blood 2 weeks post-SBRT. The sample's treatment: 15 Gy SBRT to primary tumor, nephrectomy 4 weeks later. CDR1 MGHDK and CDR2 SYGVNS come from the germline V gene. The CDR3 runs 15 residues. The V end lost 2 bases, the J end lost 3 bases, and 13 bases lay between the germline ends. This material consisted of blood, taken from a patient whose treatment included radiotherapy and nephrectomy. V gene TRBV25-1 combines with J gene TRBJ1-1; D remains unclear. This TCR was recovered from a woman aged 45-65 years with renal cell carcinoma. The CDR3: CASSEDTGRDTEAFF. The DNA of the CDR3 is TGTGCCAGCAGTGAAGATACGGGAAGGGACACTGAAGCTTTCTTT.